The source of this T cell receptor (beta chain) is a study of memory CD4+ T cells and cytomegalovirus serostatus. Profiled with immunoSEQ multiplex PCR; TCRdb holds only in-frame clones, not every one. The repertoire holds tens of thousands of clones, with 70% to 85% as singletons. The sort gate was single viable CD3+CD4+CD8-CD45RO+ cells for memory CD4+ T cells. The CDR3 consists of 14 residues. Germline-derived CDR1 and CDR2 are SNHLY and FYNNEI. V gave up 7 bases and J gave up 1 base, with 13 bases separating them. The sequenced material came from memory CD4+ T cells from blood. V usage is TRBV2 and J usage is TRBJ1-1, with TRBD1 as a possible D gene (5 bases). This clonotype originated in an adult in good health and CMV-seronegative. CDR3 protein: CASKLGGANTEAFF. In nucleotides, the CDR3 is TGTGCCAGCAAATTAGGAGGGGCGAACACTGAAGCTTTCTTT.